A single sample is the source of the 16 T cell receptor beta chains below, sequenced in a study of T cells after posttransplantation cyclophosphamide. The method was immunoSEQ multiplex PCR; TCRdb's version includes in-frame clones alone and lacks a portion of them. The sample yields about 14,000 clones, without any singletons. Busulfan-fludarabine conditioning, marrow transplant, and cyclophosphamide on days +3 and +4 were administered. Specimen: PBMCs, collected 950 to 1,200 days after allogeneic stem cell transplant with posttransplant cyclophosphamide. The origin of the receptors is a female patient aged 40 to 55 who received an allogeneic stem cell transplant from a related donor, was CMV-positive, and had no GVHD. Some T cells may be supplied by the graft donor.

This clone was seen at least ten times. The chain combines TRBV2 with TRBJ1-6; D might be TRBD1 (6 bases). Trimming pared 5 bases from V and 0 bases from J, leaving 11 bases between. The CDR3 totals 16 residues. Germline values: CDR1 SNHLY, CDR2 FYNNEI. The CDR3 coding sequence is TGTGCCAGCAGTTACAGGGTCAGCTCCTATAATTCACCCCTCCACTTT. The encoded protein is CASSYRVSSYNSPLHF.

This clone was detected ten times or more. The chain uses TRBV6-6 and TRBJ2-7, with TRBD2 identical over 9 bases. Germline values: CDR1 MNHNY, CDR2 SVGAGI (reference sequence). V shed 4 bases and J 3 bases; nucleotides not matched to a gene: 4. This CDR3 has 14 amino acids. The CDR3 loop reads CASSLSGGFYEQYF. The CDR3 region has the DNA TGTGCCAGCAGTTTGAGCGGGGGGTTCTACGAGCAGTACTTC.

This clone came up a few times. The CDR3 loop reads CASSERWGVPSYEQYF. As DNA, the CDR3 is TGTGCCAGCAGTGAAAGGTGGGGGGTACCCTCCTACGAGCAGTACTTC. The V call is TRBV25-1, the J call TRBJ2-7; D possibly corresponds to TRBD2 (6 bases). The CDR3 spans 16 residues. CDR1 and CDR2 from the germline V gene are MGHDK and SYGVNS. V was shortened by 2 bases and J by 0 bases, with 14 bases between the two germline ends.

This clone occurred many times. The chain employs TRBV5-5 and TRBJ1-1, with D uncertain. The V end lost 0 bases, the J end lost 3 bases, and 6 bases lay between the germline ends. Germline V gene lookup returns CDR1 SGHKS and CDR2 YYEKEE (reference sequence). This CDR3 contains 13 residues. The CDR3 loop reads CASSLDGYTEAFF. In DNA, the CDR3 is TGTGCCAGCAGCTTGGATGGCTACACTGAAGCTTTCTTT.

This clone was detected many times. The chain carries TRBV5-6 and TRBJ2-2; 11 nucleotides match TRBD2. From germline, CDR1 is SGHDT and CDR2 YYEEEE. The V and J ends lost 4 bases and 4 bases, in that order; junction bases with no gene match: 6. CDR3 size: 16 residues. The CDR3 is CASSNIAGGITGELFF. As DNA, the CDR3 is TGTGCCAGCAGCAATATAGCGGGGGGGATCACCGGGGAGCTGTTTTTT.

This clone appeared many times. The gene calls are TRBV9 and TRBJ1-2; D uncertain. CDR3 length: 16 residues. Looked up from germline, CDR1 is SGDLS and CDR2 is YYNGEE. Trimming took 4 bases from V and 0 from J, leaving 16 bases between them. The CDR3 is CASSLAVAGSNYGYTF. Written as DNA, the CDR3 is TGTGCCAGCAGCCTTGCCGTAGCTGGGTCTAACTATGGCTACACCTTC.

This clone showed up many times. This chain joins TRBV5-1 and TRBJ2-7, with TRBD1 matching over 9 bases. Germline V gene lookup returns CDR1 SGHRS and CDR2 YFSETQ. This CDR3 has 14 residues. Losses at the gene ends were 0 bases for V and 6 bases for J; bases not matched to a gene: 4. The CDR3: CASSLEQGAAEQYF. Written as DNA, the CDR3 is TGCGCCAGCAGCTTGGAACAGGGGGCGGCCGAGCAGTACTTC.

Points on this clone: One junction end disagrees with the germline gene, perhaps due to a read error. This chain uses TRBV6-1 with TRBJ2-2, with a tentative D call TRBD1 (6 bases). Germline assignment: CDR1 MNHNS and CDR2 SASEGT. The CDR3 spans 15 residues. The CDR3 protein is CASSEGTPNTGELFF. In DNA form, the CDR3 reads TGTGCCAGCAGCGAAGGGACACCGAACACCGGGGAGCTGTTTTTT.

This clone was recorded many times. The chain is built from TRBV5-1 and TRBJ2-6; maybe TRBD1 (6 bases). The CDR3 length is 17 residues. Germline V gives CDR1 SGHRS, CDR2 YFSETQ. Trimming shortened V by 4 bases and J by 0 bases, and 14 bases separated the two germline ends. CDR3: CASSVDRFFSGANVLTF. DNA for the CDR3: TGCGCCAGCAGCGTAGACAGGTTTTTCTCTGGGGCCAACGTCCTGACTTTC.

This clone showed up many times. CDR3 DNA: TGTGCCAGCAGCTTGGTCCGGGACAGACACTATGGCTACACCTTC. Protein product: CASSLVRDRHYGYTF. The chain carries TRBV5-5 and TRBJ1-2; the match to TRBD1 covers 7 bases. This CDR3 contains 15 residues. Germline V gives CDR1 SGHKS, CDR2 YYEKEE (reference sequence). With V trimmed by 0 bases and J by 3 bases, 5 bases remained unmatched.

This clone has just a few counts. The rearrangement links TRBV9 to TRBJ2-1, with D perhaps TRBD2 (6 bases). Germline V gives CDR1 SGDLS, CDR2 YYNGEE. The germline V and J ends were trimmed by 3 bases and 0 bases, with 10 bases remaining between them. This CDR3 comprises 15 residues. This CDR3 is CASSGGLSSYNEQFF. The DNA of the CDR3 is TGTGCCAGCAGCGGAGGACTAAGCTCCTACAATGAGCAGTTCTTC.

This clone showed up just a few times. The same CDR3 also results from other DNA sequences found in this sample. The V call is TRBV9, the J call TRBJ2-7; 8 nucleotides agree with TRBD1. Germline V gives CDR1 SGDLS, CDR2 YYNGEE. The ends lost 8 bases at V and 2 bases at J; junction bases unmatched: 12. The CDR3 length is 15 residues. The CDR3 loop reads CASSFRQGTAYEQYF. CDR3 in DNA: TGTGCCAGTAGTTTCAGACAGGGGACGGCCTACGAGCAGTACTTC.

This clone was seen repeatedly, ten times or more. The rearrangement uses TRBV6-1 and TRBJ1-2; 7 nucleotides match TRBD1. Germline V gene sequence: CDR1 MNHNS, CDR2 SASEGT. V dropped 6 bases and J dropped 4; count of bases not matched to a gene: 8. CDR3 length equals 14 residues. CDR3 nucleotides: TGTGCCAGCAGGGAGGGGGCCAAGGTCTATGGCTACACCTTC. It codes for CASREGAKVYGYTF.

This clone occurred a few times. CDR3 DNA: TGTGCCAGCAGTAGGACTCCGCCTGTAAGTTACGAGCAGTACTTC. This gives the protein CASSRTPPVSYEQYF. V gene TRBV6-6 combines with J gene TRBJ2-5, with a tentative D call TRBD2 (5 bases). The assigned J gene may be wrong: the sequence end matches TRBJ2-7 better. There are 15 residues in the CDR3. The germline gives CDR1 MNHNY, CDR2 SVGAGI (reference sequence).

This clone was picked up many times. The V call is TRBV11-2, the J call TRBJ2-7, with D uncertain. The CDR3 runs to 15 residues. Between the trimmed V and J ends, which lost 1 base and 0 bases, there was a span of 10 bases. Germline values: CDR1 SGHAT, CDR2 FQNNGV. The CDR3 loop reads CASSLGSLSSYEQYF. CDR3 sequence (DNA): TGTGCCAGCAGCTTAGGTTCCTTGAGCTCCTACGAGCAGTACTTC.

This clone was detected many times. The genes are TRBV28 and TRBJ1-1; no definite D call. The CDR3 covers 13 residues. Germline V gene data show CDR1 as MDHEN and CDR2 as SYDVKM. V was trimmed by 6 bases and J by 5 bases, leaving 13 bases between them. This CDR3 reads CASRYVGRTEAFF. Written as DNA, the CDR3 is TGTGCCAGCAGATATGTAGGGAGGACTGAAGCTTTCTTT.